One and the same sample provided the 14 T cell receptor beta chains below, sequenced in a study of cytomegalovirus exposure and HLA in healthy donors. The primer mix had 60 Vbeta and 13 Jbeta primers. The assay was immunoSEQ multiplex PCR, and TCRdb's table has in-frame clones only and misses some. The sample shows 170,000 or so clones, around 81% of them seen only once. Source material: PBMCs. The receptors come from a man in his forties in good health and CMV-seronegative.

This chain joins TRBV25-1 and TRBJ2-1; 9 nucleotides match TRBD2. CDR1 is MGHDK, CDR2 SYGVNS, per germline. The V and J ends lost 3 bases and 3 bases, in that order; junction bases with no gene match: 6. The CDR3 runs 16 residues. CDR3 in amino acids: CASSDPGTSNYNEQFF. As DNA, the CDR3 is TGTGCCAGCAGTGACCCCGGGACTAGCAACTACAATGAGCAGTTCTTC.

The gene calls are TRBV19 and TRBJ2-1, with 11 bases fitting TRBD2. The J segment lost 6 bases and the V segment lost 11 bases, leaving 18 bases of the junction unmatched. This CDR3 contains 17 residues. CDR1 LNHDA and CDR2 SQIVND come from the germline V gene (reference sequence). The CDR3 DNA sequence: TGTGCCTCCCGATGGAGTGTAAGACTAGCGGGATTCAATGAGCAGTTCTTC. This sequence encodes CASRWSVRLAGFNEQFF. The whole variable domain, remainder taken from reference TRBV19 and TRBJ2-1, is DGGITQSPKYLFRKEGQNVTLSCEQNLNHDAMYWYRQDPGQGLRLIYYSQIVNDFQKGDIAEGYSVSREKKESFPLTVTSAQKNPTAFYLCASRWSVRLAGFNEQFFGPGTRLTVL.

The chain carries TRBV7-9 and TRBJ1-1; D is perhaps TRBD1 (5 bases). Trimming cost V 7 bases and J 2 bases, with 20 bases left between them. CDR1 and CDR2 (germline): SEHNR, FQNEAQ (reference sequence). The CDR3 has 16 amino acids. In DNA, the CDR3 is TGTGCCAGCAACGGGAGCCCAGGGCCCATTAACACTGAAGCTTTCTTT. This codes for CASNGSPGPINTEAFF.

The V gene is TRBV10-2, the J gene TRBJ2-7; 10 nucleotides line up with TRBD2. The CDR3 is 13 amino acids. Trimming at V came to 6 bases and at J to 7 bases, leaving 6 bases not matched to a gene. CDR1 and CDR2 (germline): WSHSY, SAAADI. CDR3 sequence reads: CASRGSGGWEQYF. The CDR3 DNA reads TGCGCCAGCAGGGGTAGCGGGGGGTGGGAGCAGTACTTC.

V usage is TRBV9 and J usage is TRBJ2-1; TRBD2 matches at 12 bases. The CDR3 covers 16 residues. The germline CDR1 and CDR2 sequences are SGDLS and YYNGEE. V was pared by 4 bases and J by 5 bases, with 7 bases of the junction left unmatched. CDR3 DNA sequence: TGTGCCAGCAGCTCCCGGACTAGCGGGACCCACAATGAGCAGTTCTTC. Translating gives CASSSRTSGTHNEQFF.

In regard to this clone: At the DNA level, this CDR3 is encoded by other sequences in the same sample as well. The genes are TRBV10-1 and TRBJ2-3; a possible D gene is TRBD2 (5 bases). CDR1 is WNHNN and CDR2 is SYGVQD in the germline V gene (reference sequence). The CDR3 spans 12 residues. V was clipped by 2 bases and J by 5 bases, with 5 bases between them. The CDR3 reads CASSEGLDTQYF. For the CDR3, the DNA is TGCGCCAGCAGTGAGGGACTAGATACGCAGTATTTT.

This chain connects TRBV18 to TRBJ1-4; TRBD1 aligns across 10 bases. This CDR3 contains 15 residues. Germline CDR1 reads KGHSH; CDR2 reads LQKENI. V lost 3 bases and J lost 8; bases outside the gene matches: 6. CDR3 sequence (DNA): TGTGCCAGCTCACCCGGGACAGGGGCAAGGGAAAAACTGTTTTTT. Translation: CASSPGTGAREKLFF.

The rearrangement joins TRBV25-1 to TRBJ1-2; 7 positions match TRBD1. The V gene's germline CDR1 is MGHDK and CDR2 SYGVNS. The CDR3 is made up of 14 amino acids. The ends lost 5 bases at V and 6 bases at J; junction bases unmatched: 9. The CDR3 DNA reads TGTGCCAGCAGTTCCGTACAGGGGATTGATGGCTACACCTTC. Translation gives CASSSVQGIDGYTF.

The rearrangement joins TRBV7-9 to TRBJ2-7; D is uncertain. The length of the CDR3 is 14 residues. Germline V gene lookup returns CDR1 SEHNR and CDR2 FQNEAQ (reference sequence). Trimming left V 1 base short and J 1 base short, with 8 bases between. CDR3 region: CASSLDPGSYEQYF. The CDR3 DNA follows: TGTGCCAGCAGCTTAGATCCGGGTTCCTACGAGCAGTACTTC.

The V and J genes are TRBV2 and TRBJ2-7, with D maybe TRBD1 (5 bases). The CDR3 spans 12 residues. The germline V gene encodes CDR1 SNHLY and CDR2 FYNNEI. The V end was cut by 7 bases, the J end by 2 bases, with 9 bases between. CDR3: CASTRQPYEQYF. The DNA for the CDR3 is TGTGCCAGCACCCGACAGCCCTACGAGCAGTACTTC.

This clone was detected once. The chain combines TRBV5-1 with TRBJ2-5, with 9 nucleotides matching TRBD2. The V and J ends lost 4 bases and 0 bases, in that order; junction bases with no gene match: 7. The V gene's germline CDR1 is SGHRS and CDR2 YFSETQ. The CDR3 runs 16 residues. This CDR3 is CASSPQKRGDQETQYF. DNA of the CDR3: TGCGCCAGCAGCCCCCAGAAGCGGGGGGACCAAGAGACCCAGTACTTC.

This clone was seen only once. V gene TRBV27 combines with J gene TRBJ2-1; the match to TRBD2 covers 8 bases. The CDR3 has 14 amino acids. From germline, CDR1 is MNHEY and CDR2 SMNVEV (reference sequence). Trimming at V came to 4 bases and at J to 10 bases, leaving 9 bases not matched to a gene. The CDR3 loop reads CASSSLSGSREQFF. CDR3 DNA sequence: TGTGCCAGCAGTTCTCTCAGCGGGAGTAGGGAGCAGTTCTTC.

The chain links TRBV5-4 to TRBJ2-1, with D unresolved. The V end lost 1 base, the J end lost 7 bases, and 6 bases lay between the germline ends. The CDR3 is 12 amino acids. Looked up from germline, CDR1 is SGHNT and CDR2 is YYREEE (reference sequence). DNA of the CDR3: TGTGCCAGCAGCTTGAGGCGGAATGAGCAGTTCTTC. The encoded protein is CASSLRRNEQFF.

V is TRBV6-5 and J is TRBJ2-1, with 11 bases matching TRBD2. CDR3 length equals 15 residues. The germline V gene encodes CDR1 MNHEY and CDR2 SVGAGI. V shed 5 bases and J 7 bases; nucleotides not matched to a gene: 7. The CDR3 is CASSLSGRAGNEQFF. CDR3 DNA sequence: TGTGCCAGCAGTCTTAGCGGGAGGGCCGGGAATGAGCAGTTCTTC.